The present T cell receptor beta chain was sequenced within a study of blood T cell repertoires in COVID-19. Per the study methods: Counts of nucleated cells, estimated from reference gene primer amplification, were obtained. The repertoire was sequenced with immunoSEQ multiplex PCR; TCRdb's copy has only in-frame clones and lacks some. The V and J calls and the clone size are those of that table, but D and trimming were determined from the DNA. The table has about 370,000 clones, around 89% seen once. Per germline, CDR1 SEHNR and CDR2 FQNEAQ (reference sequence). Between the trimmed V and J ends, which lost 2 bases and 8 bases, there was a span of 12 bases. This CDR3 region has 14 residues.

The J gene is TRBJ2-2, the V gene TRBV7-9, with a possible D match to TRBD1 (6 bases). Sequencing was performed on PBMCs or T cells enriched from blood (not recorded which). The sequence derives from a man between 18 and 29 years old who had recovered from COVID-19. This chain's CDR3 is CASSLRGTEGELFF. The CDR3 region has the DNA TGTGCCAGCAGCTTAAGGGGGACGGAAGGGGAGCTGTTTTTT.